These 11 T cell receptor beta chains were all obtained from the same sample, sequenced in a study of blood T cell repertoires in COVID-19. Some clones are missing from TCRdb's copy, which holds only in-frame ones; the method was immunoSEQ multiplex PCR. The table lists about 130,000 clones, approximately 82% of them singletons. The sequenced material came from peripheral blood. The origin of the receptors is a man aged 55-75 years who had recovered from COVID-19.

This chain joins TRBV28 and TRBJ2-2, with 7 positions matching TRBD1. Germline trimming cut 7 bases from V and 1 base from J; bases unmatched to any gene: 3. The CDR3 loop spans 14 amino acids. The germline V gene has CDR1 MDHEN and CDR2 SYDVKM. The CDR3 region has the DNA TGTGCCAGCAAGGACAGGAGGAACACCGGGGAGCTGTTTTTT. This sequence encodes CASKDRRNTGELFF.

The chain has TRBV7-8 and TRBJ2-3; 8 bases align to TRBD2. The length of the CDR3 is 16 residues. Germline values: CDR1 SGHVS, CDR2 FQNEAQ. With V trimmed by 3 bases and J by 2 bases, 7 bases remained unmatched. CDR3 DNA sequence: TGTGCCAGCAGCTTCGTGGCGGGGGGTATCACAGATACGCAGTATTTT. Translation gives CASSFVAGGITDTQYF.

V usage is TRBV6-5 and J usage is TRBJ2-7; D call uncertain. V lost 7 bases and J 2 bases, leaving 12 bases between the germline ends. The CDR3 length is 13 residues. Germline CDR1 MNHEY, CDR2 SVGAGI. The CDR3 region is CASTLSNAYEQYF. CDR3 bases: TGTGCCAGCACACTGTCAAATGCCTACGAGCAGTACTTC.

J is TRBJ1-4 and V is TRBV7-6, with 7 bases lining up with TRBD1. The CDR3 totals 15 residues. J was trimmed by 4 bases and V by 1 base; bases with no gene match: 3. Germline V CDR1 and CDR2: SGHVS, FNYEAQ. CDR3 nucleotide sequence: TGTGCCAGCAGCTTAGGGGGACAGAGTAATGAAAAACTGTTTTTT. Its translation: CASSLGGQSNEKLFF. The variable domain in full, completed from reference TRBV7-6 and TRBJ1-4, reads GAGVSQSPRYKVTKRGQDVALRCDPISGHVSLYWYRQALGQGPEFLTYFNYEAQQDKSGLPNDRFSAERPEGSISTLTIQRTEQRDSAMYRCASSLGGQSNEKLFFGSGTQLSVL.

The chain carries TRBV7-2 and TRBJ2-7, with D perhaps TRBD2 (6 bases). The CDR3 contains 14 residues. Germline CDR1 and CDR2: SGHTA and FQGNSA. The ends were cut back, 5 bases at V and 3 bases at J, with 14 bases in the middle. The CDR3 reads CASSPVEGYYEQYF. The CDR3 coding sequence is TGTGCCAGCAGCCCCGTGGAGGGGTACTACGAGCAGTACTTC.

Comment on this clone: The sample holds other DNA sequences that translate to the same CDR3. The genes are TRBV19 and TRBJ1-1; TRBD1 is a possible D gene (5 bases). Germline V CDR1 and CDR2: LNHDA, SQIVND (reference sequence). The V gene lost 8 bases and the J gene lost 5 bases, with 15 bases spanning the gap. CDR3 length equals 13 residues. The CDR3 protein is CASSEGRGTEAFF. CDR3 in DNA: TGTGCCAGTTCCGAGGGGAGGGGTACTGAAGCTTTCTTT.

The chain is built from TRBV9 and TRBJ1-5; D is ambiguous. Trimming cost V 0 bases and J 2 bases, with 9 bases left between them. CDR3 length: 15 residues. From germline, CDR1 is SGDLS and CDR2 YYNGEE. The chain's CDR3 is CASSVAGTGNQPQHF. Here the CDR3 DNA reads TGTGCCAGCAGCGTAGCTGGTACGGGCAATCAGCCCCAGCATTTT.

The chain has TRBV9 and TRBJ2-1, with TRBD2 matching 11 bases. The CDR3 is 16 amino acids. Germline V gene data show CDR1 as SGDLS and CDR2 as YYNGEE. V was pared by 4 bases and J by 7 bases, with 10 bases of the junction left unmatched. CDR3 loop: CASSPSLAGGGNEQFF. The CDR3, as DNA: TGTGCCAGCAGCCCTTCCCTAGCGGGAGGCGGTAATGAGCAGTTCTTC.

This sequence joins TRBV4-1 and TRBJ2-5; D is ambiguous. Trimming cost V 4 bases and J 5 bases, with 11 bases left between them. CDR1 is MGHRA and CDR2 is YSYEKL in the germline V gene. The CDR3 runs to 13 residues. CDR3: CASSRLEFETQYF. CDR3 DNA: TGCGCCAGCAGCCGACTGGAGTTTGAGACCCAGTACTTC.

V is TRBV18 and J is TRBJ2-4; 15 positions match TRBD2. Trimming took 2 bases from V and 5 from J; bases not matched to a gene: 1. CDR3 size: 16 residues. Germline V lookup: CDR1 KGHSH, CDR2 LQKENI. The chain's CDR3 is CASSPGLAGGENIQYF. The CDR3 DNA reads as TGTGCCAGCTCACCAGGACTAGCGGGAGGGGAAAACATTCAGTACTTC.

The chain joins TRBV27 to TRBJ2-7; 10 nucleotides align to TRBD1. CDR1 is MNHEY and CDR2 is SMNVEV in the germline V gene (reference sequence). V was clipped by 8 bases and J by 2 bases; unmatched bases: 6. The CDR3 sequence is 14 residues long. The DNA for the CDR3 is TGTGCCAGCGCAGCCGGGACAGGGGCCTACGAGCAGTACTTC. Protein: CASAAGTGAYEQYF.